Listed here are 2 T cell receptor beta chains from one sample, sequenced in a study of blood T cells in healthy people across ages. A sample-barcoded 5' primer and a J-beta primer mix were used in a second PCR of roughly 7 to 11 cycles. TCRdb used MiXCR to reprocess the 5' RACE reads, holding one entry per CDR3 protein. The sample lists approximately 800,000 distinct CDR3 sequences, 58% seen once, with around 22% in the top ten. The specimen was blood. The receptors shown here come from a man aged 30 to 39 in good health.

The chain links TRBV20-1 to TRBJ2-1, with 11 bases that match TRBD2. CDR3 length equals 14 residues. The V gene's germline CDR1 is DFQATT and CDR2 SNEGSKA (reference sequence). V shed 6 bases, J shed 6 bases, and the junction held 7 bases outside the gene matches. The CDR3 here is CSASRLAGPNEQFF. DNA of the CDR3: TGCAGTGCCAGTCGACTAGCGGGACCCAATGAGCAGTTCTTC.

This clonotype came up a few times. The chain has TRBV7-2 and TRBJ2-1; 11 bases line up with TRBD2. The CDR3 length is 15 residues. The V gene's germline CDR1 is SGHTA and CDR2 FQGNSA. With V trimmed by 5 bases and J by 15 bases, 15 bases remained unmatched. CDR3 sequence: CASSPLVAGGPTTFF. The DNA for the CDR3 is TGTGCCAGCAGCCCGCTGGTAGCGGGAGGGCCTACGACGTTCTTC.